A single sample gave rise to the 9 T cell receptor beta chains below, sequenced in a study of blood T cell repertoires in COVID-19. The table came from immunoSEQ multiplex PCR; TCRdb's copy has only in-frame clones and leaves some out. The table lists more than 85,000 clones, roughly 82% of them singletons. Source material: peripheral blood. The source is a woman aged 60-75 years with acute or convalescent COVID-19.

The chain is built from TRBV11-1 and TRBJ2-7, with D maybe TRBD2 (7 bases). The length of the CDR3 is 14 residues. Germline CDR1 is SGHAT and CDR2 is FQDESV (reference sequence). V lost 1 base and J 4 bases, leaving 11 bases between the germline ends. DNA for the CDR3: TGTGCCAGCAGCTTAGAGGGGGGGCGTTACGAGCAGTACTTC. This translates into CASSLEGGRYEQYF.

This chain connects TRBV30 to TRBJ2-7; 7 bases align to TRBD1. V was pared by 3 bases and J by 2 bases, with 4 bases of the junction left unmatched. The length of the CDR3 is 13 residues. From germline, CDR1 is GTSNPN and CDR2 SVGIG (reference sequence). The CDR3 sequence: CAWRGDSPYEQYF. CDR3 coding DNA: TGTGCCTGGAGGGGGGACAGCCCCTACGAGCAGTACTTC.

This clone was detected only a few times. The CDR3 bases are TGTGCCAGCAGCAATTCGAAGTCCACGACGGGGAACACTGAAGCTTTCTTT. Its protein product is CASSNSKSTTGNTEAFF. The chain links TRBV21-1 to TRBJ1-1. TRBV21-1 is a pseudogene locus. The CDR3 spans 17 residues.

The V gene is TRBV6-5, the J gene TRBJ1-1; D is unclear. CDR3 length: 14 residues. CDR1 and CDR2 (germline): MNHEY, SVGAGI. V was pared by 7 bases and J by 1 base, with 13 bases between. This CDR3 reads CASKDPLGNTEAFF. CDR3 DNA sequence: TGTGCCAGCAAAGATCCTCTAGGGAACACTGAAGCTTTCTTT.

The rearrangement uses TRBV4-2 and TRBJ2-5; 9 bases fit TRBD2. In germline, CDR1 is LGHNA, CDR2 YNFKEQ. CDR3 length equals 15 residues. V shed 2 bases, J shed 4 bases, and the junction held 5 bases outside the gene matches. CDR3 nucleotide sequence: TGTGCCAGCAGCCAAATAGCGGGGGCGGGAGAGACCCAGTACTTC. Its translation is CASSQIAGAGETQYF.

This chain joins TRBV19 and TRBJ1-1, with D unclear. The CDR3 is 12 amino acids. Germline loops: CDR1 LNHDA, CDR2 SQIVND (reference sequence). V was trimmed by 6 bases and J by 0 bases, leaving 5 bases between them. This CDR3 is CASSYLNTEAFF. The CDR3 nucleotides are TGTGCCAGTAGCTATCTGAACACTGAAGCTTTCTTT.

J is TRBJ1-5 and V is TRBV30; perhaps TRBD1 as D (5 bases). Germline CDR1 and CDR2: GTSNPN and SVGIG (reference sequence). The CDR3 consists of 15 residues. The V and J ends lost 4 bases and 4 bases respectively, with 17 bases between them. The CDR3 region is CAWTPRGGLNQPQHF. The DNA of the CDR3 is TGTGCCTGGACCCCTAGGGGTGGCCTTAATCAGCCCCAGCATTTT.

V gene TRBV7-2 combines with J gene TRBJ1-1; D is unclear. CDR1 is SGHTA and CDR2 is FQGNSA in the germline V gene. Trimming removed 2 bases at V and 3 bases at J, with 7 bases between. The CDR3 spans 13 residues. The DNA of the CDR3 is TGTGCCAGCAGCTTAAGTCAGTACACTGAAGCTTTCTTT. Its translation is CASSLSQYTEAFF.

This chain uses TRBV27 with TRBJ2-5; TRBD1 might be the D (6 bases). The CDR3 is made up of 14 amino acids. Germline CDR1 and CDR2: MNHEY and SMNVEV (reference sequence). V gave up 4 bases and J gave up 2 bases, with 11 bases separating them. For the CDR3, the DNA is TGTGCCAGCAGTTGGTTGGACAGACAAGAGACCCAGTACTTC. This sequence encodes CASSWLDRQETQYF.